This TCR beta chain is from a study of cytomegalovirus exposure and HLA in healthy donors. Concerning this clone itself: Other DNA sequences in the same sample also yield this CDR3.

The CDR3 consists of 13 residues. Germline loops: CDR1 MDHEN, CDR2 SYDVKM. Trimming pared 9 bases from V and 1 base from J, leaving 12 bases between. The PCR was carried out with 60 Vbeta primers and 13 Jbeta primers. The table came from immunoSEQ multiplex PCR; TCRdb's copy has only in-frame clones and leaves some out. Of approximately 160,000 clones in the sample, less than 80% were seen once. The sequenced sample consisted of PBMCs. This rearrangement joins TRBV28 to TRBJ1-1; D remains ambiguous. The TCR comes from a female donor in good health and CMV-seronegative. The CDR3: CASGSTENTEAFF. DNA of the CDR3: TGTGCCAGTGGTTCCACAGAGAACACTGAAGCTTTCTTT.